The next 17 T cell receptor beta chains were all read from a single sample in a study of shared clonotypes between healthy human individuals (dated by TCRdb to between 2020 and 2021). Libraries were prepared through the immunoSEQ multiplex PCR assay. TCRdb provides this immuneACCESS table in a form limited to in-frame rearrangements. Some clones are lacking; in checked studies, under half of them reflect an unresolved V gene, and why the rest are absent is not known. Within this sample are over a million clones, with 95% to 99% of them counted one time only. The top ten constitute approximately 0.45% of the sample. Sequencing was performed on naive CD4+ T cells sorted from blood. Taken with the paper, the label for cell subset or site translates to: CD45RA+ positively selected. These receptors were collected from a man aged 30 to 39 in good health.

The genes are TRBV5-8 and TRBJ2-2; D is uncertain. The CDR3 sequence is 14 residues long. The V gene lost 7 bases and the J gene lost 4 bases, with 14 bases spanning the gap. Germline values: CDR1 SGHTS, CDR2 YDEGEE. CDR3 in amino acids: CASQRKQLTGELFF. CDR3 coding DNA: TGTGCCAGCCAAAGGAAACAGCTCACCGGGGAGCTGTTTTTT.

The chain uses TRBV10-2 and TRBJ2-7, with unresolved D. The CDR3 length is 15 residues. V was trimmed by 5 bases and J by 0 bases, leaving 14 bases between them. Germline values: CDR1 WSHSY, CDR2 SAAADI. The CDR3: CASSSRVTFSYEQYF. The DNA for the CDR3 is TGCGCCAGCAGTTCTCGAGTAACCTTCTCCTACGAGCAGTACTTC.

This chain joins TRBV1 and TRBJ1-5. TRBV1 is a pseudogene locus. This CDR3 comprises 17 residues. In DNA, the CDR3 is TGCACCAGCAGCCTATCAAAGGGTGGGGAATTTATAAAGCCCCAGCATTTT. It yields the protein CTSSLSKGGEFIKPQHF.

The chain couples TRBV6-6 to TRBJ2-5, with D possibly TRBD2 on 6 matching bases. Germline CDR1 MNHNY, CDR2 SVGAGI (reference sequence). This CDR3 contains 15 residues. V was trimmed by 1 base and J by 5 bases, leaving 14 bases between them. This CDR3 is CASSYYRGLEETQYF. The DNA of the CDR3 is TGTGCCAGCAGTTACTATCGGGGGTTAGAGGAGACCCAGTACTTC.

The chain is built from TRBV7-9 and TRBJ1-5; 10 bases map to TRBD1. The length of the CDR3 is 14 residues. Germline CDR1 and CDR2: SEHNR and FQNEAQ (reference sequence). V shed 5 bases and J 9 bases; nucleotides not matched to a gene: 7. The CDR3 reads CASSMGQGTSPQHF. The DNA for the CDR3 is TGTGCCAGCAGCATGGGACAGGGGACTTCGCCCCAGCATTTT.

In this sample, this clone turned up once. The J gene is TRBJ1-2, the V gene TRBV4-1; D perhaps matches TRBD1 (5 bases). This CDR3 has 14 residues. Between the trimmed V and J ends, which lost 6 bases and 4 bases, there was a span of 15 bases. The germline V gene has CDR1 MGHRA and CDR2 YSYEKL. CDR3 coding DNA: TGCGCCAGCAGGTCATATATGAGGGGCTATGGCTACACCTTC. It specifies CASRSYMRGYGYTF.

A single count supports this clone. V usage is TRBV4-3 and J usage is TRBJ2-7; D gene unclear. The CDR3 length is 14 residues. The V end lost 6 bases, the J end lost 3 bases, and 15 bases lay between the germline ends. In germline, CDR1 is LGHNA, CDR2 YSLEER. The CDR3 region has the DNA TGCGCCAGCAGTCCGTGGGGTACAAACTACGAGCAGTACTTC. Encoded protein: CASSPWGTNYEQYF.

This clone has just one count. V is TRBV11-2 and J is TRBJ1-3; tentative D call: TRBD1 (6 bases). The CDR3 totals 14 residues. Trimming removed 3 bases at V and 5 bases at J, with 11 bases between. CDR1 is SGHAT, CDR2 FQNNGV, per germline. The CDR3 nucleotides are TGTGCCAGCAGCTTGGGGGGGCCGAGAAACACCATATATTTT. This sequence encodes CASSLGGPRNTIYF.

This chain links TRBV5-8 with TRBJ2-7; D possibly corresponds to TRBD2 (5 bases). The CDR3 has 13 amino acids. Germline V gives CDR1 SGHTS, CDR2 YDEGEE. V was cut by 4 bases and J by 0 bases, with 8 bases left in between. CDR3 region: CASSRGSSYEQYF. CDR3 coding DNA: TGTGCCAGCAGCCGAGGGAGCTCCTACGAGCAGTACTTC.

This clone occurred once. The chain couples TRBV29-1 to TRBJ2-7, with D possibly TRBD2 on 6 matching bases. The CDR3 totals 14 residues. Germline CDR1 reads SQVTM; CDR2 reads ANQGSEA. Trimming pared 4 bases from V and 2 bases from J, leaving 15 bases between. CDR3 in amino acids: CSVVGGALPYEQYF. DNA of the CDR3: TGCAGCGTTGTGGGCGGGGCTCTTCCCTACGAGCAGTACTTC.

In this sample, this clone turned up once. Distinct nucleotide sequences in the sample also encode this CDR3. The chain links TRBV29-1 to TRBJ1-2; D unresolved. This CDR3 contains 11 residues. V gave up 6 bases and J gave up 2 bases, with 7 bases separating them. CDR1 and CDR2 from the germline V gene are SQVTM and ANQGSEA. The CDR3 region has the DNA TGCAGCGTGGACGGCAACTATGGCTACACCTTC. Its translation is CSVDGNYGYTF.

The chain links TRBV18 to TRBJ2-7; D gene unclear. V lost 2 bases and J 2 bases, leaving 10 bases between the germline ends. CDR1 and CDR2 from the germline V gene are KGHSH and LQKENI. This CDR3 has 14 residues. CDR3 nucleotides: TGTGCCAGCTCACCAACGGCCACAACCTACGAGCAGTACTTC. This codes for CASSPTATTYEQYF.

The V and J genes are TRBV28 and TRBJ1-3; D possibly corresponds to TRBD1 (5 bases). Germline V gives CDR1 MDHEN, CDR2 SYDVKM. V lost 3 bases and J lost 4, with 10 bases in between. The CDR3 sequence is 14 residues long. CDR3 coding DNA: TGTGCCAGCAGTTTCGGGGGGTTAGGAAACACCATATATTTT. As protein: CASSFGGLGNTIYF.

The chain has TRBV7-8 and TRBJ2-3; 7 bases are a match to TRBD1. Germline V gives CDR1 SGHVS, CDR2 FQNEAQ. The V and J ends lost 5 bases and 2 bases, in that order; junction bases with no gene match: 10. The CDR3 is 16 residues long. The DNA of the CDR3 is TGTGCCAGCAGCCCCCGCCCGACAGGGCTCACAGATACGCAGTATTTT. Residues: CASSPRPTGLTDTQYF.

This clone appeared once. The sample holds other DNA sequences that translate to the same CDR3. The V call is TRBV5-1, the J call TRBJ2-5; D is unclear. Deletions cut 2 bases from V and 1 base from J, with 9 bases between. The CDR3 has 14 amino acids. Germline V lookup: CDR1 SGHRS, CDR2 YFSETQ. The CDR3 is CASSFRQVQETQYF. CDR3 in DNA: TGCGCCAGCAGCTTCCGTCAGGTCCAAGAGACCCAGTACTTC.

The chain couples TRBV11-2 to TRBJ1-1; D uncertain. This CDR3 has 13 amino acids. Deletions cut 0 bases from V and 4 bases from J, with 6 bases between. From germline, CDR1 is SGHAT and CDR2 FQNNGV. The CDR3 protein is CASSLEPVTEAFF. CDR3 DNA sequence: TGTGCCAGCAGCTTAGAGCCCGTCACTGAAGCTTTCTTT.

This rearrangement joins TRBV10-1 to TRBJ1-5; possibly TRBD1 for D (5 bases). With 0 bases removed from V and 6 bases from J, the gap between germline ends came to 6 bases. Germline CDR1 WNHNN, CDR2 SYGVQD (reference sequence). The CDR3 spans 13 residues. CDR3 sequence: CASSESGGQPQHF. The DNA of the CDR3 is TGCGCCAGCAGTGAGTCGGGGGGTCAGCCCCAGCATTTT.